What follows describes a single T cell receptor beta chain. Its recognized antigen is unknown. Base qualities are not provided; no much larger clone lies one nucleotide away. This sample stems from a study of OX40 agonist ivuxolimab in advanced cancers. Notes on the research overall: The costimulatory receptor OX40 (CD134) was targeted by ivuxolimab, a fully human IgG2 agonistic monoclonal antibody. Intravenous ivuxolimab was administered to patients every 2 weeks at six dose levels: 0.01, 0.1, 0.3, 1.5, 3 and 10 mg/kg. Among the approximately 50 dose-escalation patients, about 20 had hepatocellular carcinoma, 15 or so melanoma, 9 renal cell carcinoma and 9 head and neck cancer. The dose-escalation cohort was roughly 83% male with a mean age of roughly 62 years, ranging from about 20 to 80. Prior anti-PD-1, anti-PD-L1 or anti-CTLA-4 therapy was permitted, and approximately 42% of dose-escalation patients had received checkpoint inhibitors. Partial responses were achieved by three dose-escalation patients, of whom one had hepatocellular carcinoma and two had cutaneous melanoma. Peripheral TCRbeta sequencing aimed to test whether ivuxolimab altered TCR sequence diversity and caused clonal T-cell expansion. The monotherapy dose-escalation portion (N ≈ 52 patients) of the phase I ivuxolimab trial is reported in the paper. Overall results and qualifications from the work: In the 0.1-3.0 mg/kg groups, partial responders were among the patients with the lowest normalized peripheral clonal expansion, particularly in CD8+ T cells. Low levels of normalized T-cell clonal expansion were also seen in some patients who did not respond. The antigen specificity of the clonally expanded peripheral T cells was not determined. At doses from 0.1 to 3.0 mg/kg, clonal expansion was seen in both CD4+ and CD8+ blood T cells between baseline and week 6. On average, CD8+ T cells showed more expanded clones than CD4+ T cells after ivuxolimab.

The germline V gene provides CDR1 MGHRA and CDR2 YSYEKL. V is pared back by 1 base and J by 1 base, with 6 bases lying between the germline termini. The CDR3 has 14 amino acids, counting the end cysteine and phenylalanine. Only the CDR3 DNA stays, 42 bases, in frame from base 1. The trial excluded patients who had a history of autoimmune disease or were on systemic immunosuppression. Peripheral blood for TCR sequencing was collected from all dose cohorts at baseline, on cycle 4 day 1, and on cycle 7 day 1. Samples came from an open-label, multicenter, first-in-human phase I dose-escalation trial of ivuxolimab. Adults with locally advanced or metastatic melanoma, renal cell carcinoma, hepatocellular carcinoma or head and neck squamous cell carcinoma were enrolled in the trial. Before TCR sequencing, CD4+ and CD8+ T cells were separately sorted from peripheral blood. Genomic DNA was extracted from sorted cells for sequencing of the TCRbeta CDR3 region. TCRbeta CDR3 regions were sequenced using the immunoSEQ Assay. TCRdb holds this immuneACCESS table with in-frame rearrangements only. Some clones are missing; in checked studies, unresolved V genes explain under half, and the rest has no known cause. The sample table contains tens of thousands of clones; only one count was recorded for approximately 88% of them. The ten largest clonotypes hold 8.5% to 10% of the sample.

The material was CD4+ or CD8+ T cells sorted from blood, obtained in a trial of the OX40 agonist ivuxolimab. The source of this sequence is an adult with an advanced solid tumor such as melanoma, head and neck, liver or kidney cancer. Recombination joined TRBV4-1 with TRBJ2-3; the D gene is not confidently resolved. The DNA sequence follows: TGCGCCAGCAGCCAAGTTGGCCGCACAGATACGCAGTATTTT. This codes for CASSQVGRTDTQYF.